This TCR beta chain came from a study of control samples from healthy donors and cancer patients. Libraries were prepared by immunoSEQ multiplex PCR; TCRdb keeps only in-frame clonotypes and omits some of them. Here the sample spans roughly 100,000 clones, about 83% being singletons. This CDR3 spans 13 amino acids. The germline V gene encodes CDR1 SGHNT and CDR2 YYREEE (reference sequence). Trimming pared 3 bases from V and 1 base from J, leaving 8 bases between. The sample comprised blood. The chain uses TRBV5-4 and TRBJ2-7; tentative D call: TRBD1 (6 bases). The receptor was isolated from a woman aged 45-65 years in good health. This CDR3 reads CASSYDRSYEQYF. The CDR3 DNA sequence: TGTGCCAGCAGCTACGACAGGTCCTACGAGCAGTACTTC.